This TCR beta chain stems from a study of shared clonotypes between healthy human individuals. Study-wide results and caveats: Memory subsets generally showed smaller estimated richness than naive subsets did.

As processed by the authors: Junction-only sequences produced by ImmunoSEQ had no quality scores, so filtering differed. The protocol was immunoSEQ multiplex PCR, while the TCRdb copy is restricted to in-frame clones and leaves out a portion. Clone size and V and J calls were adopted from that table, with D and trimming inferred from the DNA. The table has approximately 2,000,000 clones, approximately 90% seen once. This clone was observed a handful of times. The antigen is not known. CDR1 is SQVTM and CDR2 is ANQGSEA in the germline V gene. Between the trimmed V and J ends, which lost 6 bases and 9 bases, there was a span of 17 bases. This CDR3 comprises 12 residues. Recent vaccinations or acute infections were absent in the healthy HIV-negative adult donors. Only Caucasian adults living in Nashville, Tennessee served as donors.

The sequence was obtained from a man between 18 and 35 years old in good health. Some clones in this sample may be carry-over from other donors' samples. The V call is TRBV29-1, the J call TRBJ1-1, with D unresolved. The material sequenced was naive CD4+ T cells from PBMCs. Sample subset: CD45RA+ positively selected. The CDR3 loop reads CSVPGASGQAFF. CDR3 DNA sequence: TGCAGCGTCCCAGGCGCTAGTGGGCAAGCTTTCTTT.